This paragraph reports one T cell receptor beta chain. This record comes from a study of blood T cell repertoires in COVID-19. Background on the study: The United States, Italy and Spain provided the acute and convalescent COVID-19 samples. The cDNA or gDNA used as material had been derived from T cells, B-cell-depleted T cells, or PBMCs.

Methods used by the authors: Reference gene primer amplification gave estimated nucleated cell counts. Profiled with immunoSEQ multiplex PCR; TCRdb holds only in-frame clones, not every one. The DNA gave D and trimming, while V, J and clone size come from that table. The data show 150,000 to 200,000 clones, about 85% seen once. There are 14 residues in the CDR3. Looked up from germline, CDR1 is MRHNA and CDR2 is SNTAGT. V dropped 6 bases and J dropped 4; count of bases not matched to a gene: 7. The sequenced sample consisted of peripheral blood. The V and J genes are TRBV6-4 and TRBJ2-7, with TRBD2 matching 9 bases. The receptor was derived from a man aged 18 to 35 with acute or convalescent COVID-19. The CDR3 nucleotides are TGTGCCAGCAGGTCCTTAGCGGGGGTTTACGAGCAGTACTTC. Amino acids: CASRSLAGVYEQYF.